The 32 T cell receptor beta chains below all came from one sample that was sequenced in a study of T cell changes during pregnancy in multiple sclerosis. The repertoire was sequenced with immunoSEQ multiplex PCR; TCRdb's copy has only in-frame clones and lacks some. The sample has some 80,000 clones; around 93% are singletons. The sample was peripheral blood, taken in the first trimester of pregnancy. These receptors were collected from a female donor with multiple sclerosis, enrolled in a pregnancy study.

The chain recombines TRBV7-2 with TRBJ2-3; TRBD1 aligns across 8 bases. V was clipped by 3 bases and J by 0 bases; unmatched bases: 5. The CDR3 consists of 16 residues. CDR1 and CDR2 (germline): SGHTA, FQGNSA. The CDR3 nucleotides read TGTGCCAGCAGCTTTCAACAGGGGGGCAGCACAGATACGCAGTATTTT. Translating gives CASSFQQGGSTDTQYF. Using reference TRBV7-2 and TRBJ2-3 for the parts outside the CDR3, the full variable domain is GAGVSQSPSNKVTEKGKDVELRCDPISGHTALYWYRQSLGQGLEFLIYFQGNSAPDKSGLPSDRFSAERTGGSVSTLTIQRTQQEDSAVYLCASSFQQGGSTDTQYFGPGTRLTVL.

The rearrangement links TRBV5-8 to TRBJ2-7, with unresolved D. V lost 4 bases to trimming and J lost 3 bases, with 5 bases between them. The CDR3 length is 11 residues. Per germline, CDR1 SGHTS and CDR2 YDEGEE. The CDR3 loop is CASSPSYEQYF. The CDR3, as DNA: TGTGCCAGCAGCCCCAGCTACGAGCAGTACTTC.

The chain uses TRBV9 and TRBJ2-3, with 8 bases matching TRBD2. Per germline, CDR1 SGDLS and CDR2 YYNGEE. After removal of 2 bases from V and 8 bases from J, the junction contained 16 bases not matched to a gene. This CDR3 has 17 amino acids. CDR3 amino acids: CASSVEAGALLTGTQYF. In nucleotides, the CDR3 is TGTGCCAGCAGCGTGGAAGCGGGGGCCCTCCTGACCGGTACGCAGTATTTT.

To note about this clone: Distinct nucleotide sequences in the sample also encode this CDR3. The rearrangement joins TRBV4-1 to TRBJ2-1; possible D gene TRBD2, 5 bases. This CDR3 is built from 11 residues. Germline CDR1 MGHRA, CDR2 YSYEKL. The ends were cut back, 1 base at V and 10 bases at J, with 5 bases in the middle. In nucleotides, the CDR3 is TGCGCCAGCAGCCAAGGCGGGGAGCAGTTCTTC. This encodes CASSQGGEQFF.

This chain uses TRBV5-1 with TRBJ1-2; 8 bases map to TRBD1. Germline CDR1 SGHRS, CDR2 YFSETQ. Trimming at V came to 3 bases and at J to 8 bases, leaving 3 bases not matched to a gene. The CDR3 extends over 12 amino acids. The CDR3 reads CASSSTGEGYTF. The CDR3 DNA follows: TGCGCCAGCAGCTCGACAGGGGAAGGCTACACCTTC.

The genes are TRBV15 and TRBJ2-2; TRBD2 agrees at 8 bases. There are 18 residues in the CDR3. The ends lost 8 bases at V and 6 bases at J; junction bases unmatched: 20. The germline V gene has CDR1 LNHNV and CDR2 YYDKDF (reference sequence). CDR3 loop: CATSGTREALRGSGELFF. In nucleotides, the CDR3 is TGTGCCACCTCCGGGACTAGAGAGGCCCTGCGGGGTTCCGGGGAGCTGTTTTTT.

This sequence joins TRBV29-1 and TRBJ2-1, with D unresolved. The CDR3 loop spans 13 amino acids. Germline V lookup: CDR1 SQVTM, CDR2 ANQGSEA. Trimming removed 1 base at V and 7 bases at J, with 11 bases between. The CDR3 sequence is CSVEAQVVNEQFF. The CDR3 DNA sequence: TGCAGCGTTGAAGCCCAGGTAGTGAATGAGCAGTTCTTC.

The chain joins TRBV4-2 to TRBJ2-3, with D perhaps TRBD2 (5 bases). CDR3 length: 14 residues. Looked up from germline, CDR1 is LGHNA and CDR2 is YNFKEQ. Trimming removed 0 bases at V and 4 bases at J, with 8 bases between. This CDR3 reads CASSQELDPDTQYF. For the CDR3, the DNA is TGTGCCAGCAGCCAAGAACTAGACCCAGATACGCAGTATTTT.

The rearrangement links TRBV5-1 to TRBJ2-5, with D possibly being TRBD2 (5 bases). Trimming cost V 0 bases and J 3 bases, with 9 bases left between them. CDR3 length: 14 residues. Germline values: CDR1 SGHRS, CDR2 YFSETQ. The CDR3 protein is CASSLGLPKETQYF. CDR3 nucleotide sequence: TGCGCCAGCAGCTTGGGACTACCGAAAGAGACCCAGTACTTC.

The rearrangement joins TRBV6-1 to TRBJ1-4, with D hard to call. Germline assignment: CDR1 MNHNS and CDR2 SASEGT. CDR3 length: 14 residues. V lost 6 bases and J lost 5, with 13 bases in between. DNA for the CDR3: TGTGCCAGCAGGGGAGGCAGCCCGAATGAAAAACTGTTTTTT. As protein: CASRGGSPNEKLFF.

V usage is TRBV28 and J usage is TRBJ1-5; D is undetermined. Deletions cut 5 bases from V and 6 bases from J, with 14 bases between. The CDR3 runs to 14 residues. Looked up from germline, CDR1 is MDHEN and CDR2 is SYDVKM. This CDR3 is CASSPYRGSQPQHF. CDR3 sequence (DNA): TGTGCCAGCAGTCCCTATCGAGGGAGTCAGCCCCAGCATTTT.

V gene TRBV5-8 combines with J gene TRBJ2-1, with TRBD1 matching over 9 bases. The CDR3 has 16 amino acids. The V segment lost 0 bases and the J segment 4 bases; nucleotides outside the gene matches: 5. Looked up from germline, CDR1 is SGHTS and CDR2 is YDEGEE. The DNA for the CDR3 is TGTGCCAGCAGCTTGGATACCGGGACAGGGTACAATGAGCAGTTCTTC. This encodes CASSLDTGTGYNEQFF.

A single count supports this clone. J is TRBJ2-1 and V is TRBV9; 12 positions agree with TRBD2. The CDR3 is 17 amino acids. Losses at the gene ends were 0 bases for V and 6 bases for J; bases not matched to a gene: 7. Germline assignment: CDR1 SGDLS and CDR2 YYNGEE. For the CDR3, the DNA is TGTGCCAGCAGCGTAGAACCTAGCGGGAGGGCTTCCAATGAGCAGTTCTTC. This sequence encodes CASSVEPSGRASNEQFF.

The CDR3 bases are TGTGCCAGCAGCGAAGGACGGGGGGCAAGTGGAAACACCATATATTTT. Translating gives CASSEGRGASGNTIYF. This sequence joins TRBV9 and TRBJ1-3; the D gene is possibly TRBD1 (6 bases). Germline V gives CDR1 SGDLS, CDR2 YYNGEE. Trimming took 3 bases from V and 3 from J, leaving 16 bases between them. CDR3 size: 16 residues.

This sequence joins TRBV27 and TRBJ1-5; D unclear. Germline assignment: CDR1 MNHEY and CDR2 SMNVEV (reference sequence). Trimming removed 3 bases at V and 9 bases at J, with 12 bases between. The CDR3 has 13 amino acids. The CDR3 coding sequence is TGTGCCAGCAGTTTGCTCCTCTCCGGGCCCCAGCATTTT. It is translated as CASSLLLSGPQHF.

As DNA, the CDR3 is TGTGCCAGCAGTCATGGACAGGCATCCTACGAGCAGTACTTC. It codes for CASSHGQASYEQYF. The chain combines TRBV6-6 with TRBJ2-7; 7 bases match TRBD1. Unmatched junction bases numbered 5, after V lost 5 bases and J lost 1 base. CDR1 and CDR2 from the germline V gene are MNHNY and SVGAGI (reference sequence). CDR3 length: 14 amino acids.

The chain carries TRBV4-2 and TRBJ1-1; D not resolved. The germline V and J ends were trimmed by 4 bases and 0 bases, with 12 bases remaining between them. The CDR3 sequence is 15 residues long. In germline, CDR1 is LGHNA, CDR2 YNFKEQ. The DNA for the CDR3 is TGTGCCAGCAGCCGAGAGCGGCAGCTGAACACTGAAGCTTTCTTT. Encoded protein: CASSRERQLNTEAFF.

The chain combines TRBV5-1 with TRBJ1-5, with D perhaps TRBD1 (6 bases). Trimming took off 5 bases at V and 1 base at J, with 13 bases between the two ends. Germline-derived CDR1 and CDR2 are SGHRS and YFSETQ. The CDR3 is made up of 15 amino acids. The CDR3 loop is CASSLGTTSNQPQHF. For the CDR3, the DNA is TGCGCCAGCAGTCTAGGGACAACCAGCAATCAGCCCCAGCATTTT.

The CDR3 coding sequence is TGCGCCAGCAGCGTGGTTAGCGGGAGGAGGGACAATGAGCAGTTCTTC. The encoded protein is CASSVVSGRRDNEQFF. The rearrangement links TRBV5-1 to TRBJ2-1; TRBD2 agrees at 10 bases. The V and J ends lost 4 bases and 5 bases, in that order; junction bases with no gene match: 9. CDR1 and CDR2 from the germline V gene are SGHRS and YFSETQ. The CDR3 contains 16 residues.

V is TRBV10-2 and J is TRBJ1-1; D remains ambiguous. V lost 3 bases to trimming and J lost 3 bases, with 17 bases between them. This CDR3 has 16 amino acids. CDR1 WSHSY and CDR2 SAAADI come from the germline V gene. CDR3 protein: CASSDLPIIEDTEAFF. CDR3 nucleotide sequence: TGCGCCAGCAGTGATTTGCCGATAATCGAGGACACTGAAGCTTTCTTT.

This chain joins TRBV6-1 and TRBJ2-1; 10 bases match TRBD1. The CDR3 is made up of 15 amino acids. The germline V gene encodes CDR1 MNHNS and CDR2 SASEGT. Trimming took 4 bases from V and 7 from J; bases not matched to a gene: 7. The CDR3 DNA sequence: TGTGCCAGCAGTGGTGGGACAGGGGATTCGAATGAGCAGTTCTTC. This encodes CASSGGTGDSNEQFF.

This chain uses TRBV2 with TRBJ2-1, with TRBD1 matching 7 bases. The CDR3 extends over 15 amino acids. Looked up from germline, CDR1 is SNHLY and CDR2 is FYNNEI. After removal of 1 base from V and 6 bases from J, the junction contained 6 bases not matched to a gene. In DNA form, the CDR3 reads TGTGCCAGCAGTGAAGTGGGACAGCCGTTCAATGAGCAGTTCTTC. Residues: CASSEVGQPFNEQFF.

The V gene is TRBV27, the J gene TRBJ1-1; unclear D gene. From germline, CDR1 is MNHEY and CDR2 SMNVEV (reference sequence). Between the trimmed V and J ends, which lost 1 base and 3 bases, there was a span of 6 bases. The CDR3 covers 13 residues. The CDR3 here is CASSLLGDTEAFF. Here the CDR3 DNA reads TGTGCCAGCAGTTTATTGGGAGACACTGAAGCTTTCTTT.

This chain links TRBV27 with TRBJ2-5, with a weak D call TRBD2 (6 bases). CDR1 is MNHEY, CDR2 SMNVEV, per germline (reference sequence). CDR3 length: 13 residues. The V end lost 5 bases, the J end lost 8 bases, and 15 bases lay between the germline ends. The CDR3 reads CASSHPTSSTQYF. DNA of the CDR3: TGTGCCAGCAGTCATCCGACTAGTTCCACCCAGTACTTC.

This clone was seen only once. This chain joins TRBV7-9 and TRBJ1-2, with a possible D match to TRBD1 (6 bases). This CDR3 contains 15 residues. The germline gives CDR1 SEHNR, CDR2 FQNEAQ (reference sequence). V shed 4 bases and J shed 3 bases, with 15 bases lying between them. The CDR3 DNA is TGTGCCAGCAGCTCTCCAACAGGGAAGGACTATGGCTACACCTTC. This gives the protein CASSSPTGKDYGYTF.

The V and J genes are TRBV6-6 and TRBJ1-4; TRBD1 matches at 7 bases. Germline loops: CDR1 MNHNY, CDR2 SVGAGI (reference sequence). Germline trimming cut 8 bases from V and 0 bases from J; bases unmatched to any gene: 9. This CDR3 has 16 amino acids. Here the CDR3 DNA reads TGTGCCAGCGGATTACCTGACAGGGCAACTAATGAAAAACTGTTTTTT. Amino acids: CASGLPDRATNEKLFF.

The chain has TRBV27 and TRBJ2-3, with 11 bases lining up with TRBD2. The CDR3 is made up of 16 amino acids. V gave up 2 bases and J gave up 1 base; unmatched junction bases: 2. The germline V gene encodes CDR1 MNHEY and CDR2 SMNVEV (reference sequence). CDR3 residues: CASSLGLAGRTDTQYF. CDR3 sequence (DNA): TGTGCCAGCAGTTTAGGACTAGCGGGCCGCACAGATACGCAGTATTTT.

This clone rates as medium-sized. The rearrangement links TRBV9 to TRBJ2-7; D might be TRBD2 (5 bases). Germline CDR1 reads SGDLS; CDR2 reads YYNGEE. CDR3 length: 15 residues. Trimming stripped 0 bases from V and 3 bases from J, with 13 bases between. CDR3 nucleotides: TGTGCCAGCAGCGTAGCTGGTGGGAGTGGCTACGAGCAGTACTTC. Its protein is CASSVAGGSGYEQYF. Full variable domain (missing parts from reference TRBV9 and TRBJ2-7): DSGVTQTPKHLITATGQRVTLRCSPRSGDLSVYWYQQSLDQGLQFLIQYYNGEERAKGNILERFSAQQFPDLHSELNLSSLELGDSALYFCASSVAGGSGYEQYFGPGTRLTVT.

The chain couples TRBV5-4 to TRBJ2-2; 10 nucleotides line up with TRBD2. The J segment lost 4 bases and the V segment lost 4 bases, leaving 7 bases of the junction unmatched. The CDR3 has 16 amino acids. Germline loops: CDR1 SGHNT, CDR2 YYREEE (reference sequence). The chain's CDR3 is CASSQGGTSVTGELFF. In nucleotides, the CDR3 is TGTGCCAGCAGCCAGGGCGGGACTAGCGTCACCGGGGAGCTGTTTTTT.

The J gene is TRBJ2-1, the V gene TRBV11-2; the match to TRBD2 covers 9 bases. CDR1 and CDR2 (germline): SGHAT, FQNNGV. Trimming cost V 5 bases and J 5 bases; bases outside gene matches: 10. The CDR3 covers 16 residues. The CDR3 region is CASSPRSGSFDNEQFF. CDR3 DNA: TGTGCCAGCAGCCCACGTAGCGGGAGTTTTGACAATGAGCAGTTCTTC.

This clone has a single count. This chain joins TRBV10-3 and TRBJ1-2; D is possibly TRBD1 (6 bases). V lost 6 bases and J 4 bases, leaving 18 bases between the germline ends. The CDR3 is 15 amino acids. The germline V gene encodes CDR1 ENHRY and CDR2 SYGVKD. The CDR3: CAIRETTGLSYGYTF. Here the CDR3 DNA reads TGTGCCATCAGAGAAACCACAGGGCTGAGCTATGGCTACACCTTC.

The chain combines TRBV9 with TRBJ1-6; D possibly corresponds to TRBD1 (5 bases). The V and J ends lost 0 bases and 14 bases respectively, with 12 bases between them. The length of the CDR3 is 13 residues. Looked up from germline, CDR1 is SGDLS and CDR2 is YYNGEE. Here the CDR3 DNA reads TGTGCCAGCAGCGTAGAAGGGGAACGATCCCTCCACTTT. It specifies CASSVEGERSLHF.